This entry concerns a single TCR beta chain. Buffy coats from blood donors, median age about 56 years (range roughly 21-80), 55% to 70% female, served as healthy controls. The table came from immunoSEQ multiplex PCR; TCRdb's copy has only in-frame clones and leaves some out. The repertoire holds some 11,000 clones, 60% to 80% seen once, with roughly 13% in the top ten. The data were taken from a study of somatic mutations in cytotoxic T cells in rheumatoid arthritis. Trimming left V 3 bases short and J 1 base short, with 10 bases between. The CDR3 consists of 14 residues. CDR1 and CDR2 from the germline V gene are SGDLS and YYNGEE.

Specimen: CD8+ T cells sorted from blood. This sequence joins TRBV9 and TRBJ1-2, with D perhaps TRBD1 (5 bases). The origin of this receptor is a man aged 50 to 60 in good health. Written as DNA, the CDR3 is TGTGCCAGCAGCGGTTGGACAAATAACTATGGCTACACCTTC. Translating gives CASSGWTNNYGYTF.